The clone carrying this T cell receptor (beta chain) was recorded a few times. The source of the sample is a study of shared clonotypes between healthy human individuals. The CDR3 is 14 amino acids. With 0 bases removed from V and 4 bases from J, the gap between germline ends came to 9 bases. CDR1 and CDR2 (germline): LNHNV, YYDKDF (reference sequence). Sorted subsets were amplified in replicate PCRs using around 200 ng DNA, about 30,000 T cell genomes. Profiling relied on immunoSEQ multiplex PCR, and the TCRdb table lists in-frame clones only, not all of them. The data contain around 700,000 clones, roughly 73% of them singletons.

Sample: memory CD4+ T cells sorted from blood. Subset denoted: CD45RA-negative fraction. This rearrangement joins TRBV15 to TRBJ1-2; D is undetermined. The receptor was isolated from a woman between 25 and 40 years old in good health. The CDR3 nucleotides read TGTGCCACCAGCAGAGATGGGGAGGCCTATGGCTACACCTTC. Translation: CATSRDGEAYGYTF.